The T cell receptor (beta chain) under discussion was sequenced for a study of blood T cell repertoires in COVID-19. Overall study context: From T cells, B-cell-depleted T cells, or PBMCs came the material, which was cDNA or gDNA.

How the authors handled the data: Amplification of reference gene primers was used by the study to estimate nucleated cell counts. Profiling relied on immunoSEQ multiplex PCR, and the TCRdb table lists in-frame clones only, not all of them. That table is the source of V, J and clone size, and D and trimming were worked out from the DNA. The table has 150,000 or so clones, 90% to 95% seen once. This CDR3 comprises 15 residues. V gave up 4 bases and J gave up 1 base; unmatched junction bases: 7. The germline gives CDR1 LNHDA, CDR2 SQIVND (reference sequence). Material for sequencing was peripheral blood. The chain has TRBV19 and TRBJ2-7; 7 positions agree with TRBD2. The sequence came from a woman aged 60 to 75 with COVID-19, enrolled during active disease. CDR3 protein: CASSTYSGGSYEQYF. In nucleotides, the CDR3 is TGTGCCAGTAGTACATATTCGGGGGGTTCCTACGAGCAGTACTTC.